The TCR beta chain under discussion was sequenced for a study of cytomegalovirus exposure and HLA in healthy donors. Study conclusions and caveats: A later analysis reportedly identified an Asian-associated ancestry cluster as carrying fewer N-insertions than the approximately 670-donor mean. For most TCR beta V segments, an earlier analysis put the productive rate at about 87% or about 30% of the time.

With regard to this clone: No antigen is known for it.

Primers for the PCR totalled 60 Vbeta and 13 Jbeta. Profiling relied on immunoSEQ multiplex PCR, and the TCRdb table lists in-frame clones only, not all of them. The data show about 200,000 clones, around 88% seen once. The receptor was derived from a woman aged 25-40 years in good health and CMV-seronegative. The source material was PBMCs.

CDR3 DNA sequence: TGTGCCAGCAGCTTGTCCCCTTTACGCGGGGGGGCTATGACCAATGAGCAGTTCTTC. It codes for CASSLSPLRGGAMTNEQFF. The chain carries TRBV5-6 and TRBJ2-1; TRBD2 matches at 9 bases. Losses at the gene ends were 1 base for V and 6 bases for J; bases not matched to a gene: 17. This CDR3 spans 19 amino acids. Germline V gives CDR1 SGHDT, CDR2 YYEEEE.